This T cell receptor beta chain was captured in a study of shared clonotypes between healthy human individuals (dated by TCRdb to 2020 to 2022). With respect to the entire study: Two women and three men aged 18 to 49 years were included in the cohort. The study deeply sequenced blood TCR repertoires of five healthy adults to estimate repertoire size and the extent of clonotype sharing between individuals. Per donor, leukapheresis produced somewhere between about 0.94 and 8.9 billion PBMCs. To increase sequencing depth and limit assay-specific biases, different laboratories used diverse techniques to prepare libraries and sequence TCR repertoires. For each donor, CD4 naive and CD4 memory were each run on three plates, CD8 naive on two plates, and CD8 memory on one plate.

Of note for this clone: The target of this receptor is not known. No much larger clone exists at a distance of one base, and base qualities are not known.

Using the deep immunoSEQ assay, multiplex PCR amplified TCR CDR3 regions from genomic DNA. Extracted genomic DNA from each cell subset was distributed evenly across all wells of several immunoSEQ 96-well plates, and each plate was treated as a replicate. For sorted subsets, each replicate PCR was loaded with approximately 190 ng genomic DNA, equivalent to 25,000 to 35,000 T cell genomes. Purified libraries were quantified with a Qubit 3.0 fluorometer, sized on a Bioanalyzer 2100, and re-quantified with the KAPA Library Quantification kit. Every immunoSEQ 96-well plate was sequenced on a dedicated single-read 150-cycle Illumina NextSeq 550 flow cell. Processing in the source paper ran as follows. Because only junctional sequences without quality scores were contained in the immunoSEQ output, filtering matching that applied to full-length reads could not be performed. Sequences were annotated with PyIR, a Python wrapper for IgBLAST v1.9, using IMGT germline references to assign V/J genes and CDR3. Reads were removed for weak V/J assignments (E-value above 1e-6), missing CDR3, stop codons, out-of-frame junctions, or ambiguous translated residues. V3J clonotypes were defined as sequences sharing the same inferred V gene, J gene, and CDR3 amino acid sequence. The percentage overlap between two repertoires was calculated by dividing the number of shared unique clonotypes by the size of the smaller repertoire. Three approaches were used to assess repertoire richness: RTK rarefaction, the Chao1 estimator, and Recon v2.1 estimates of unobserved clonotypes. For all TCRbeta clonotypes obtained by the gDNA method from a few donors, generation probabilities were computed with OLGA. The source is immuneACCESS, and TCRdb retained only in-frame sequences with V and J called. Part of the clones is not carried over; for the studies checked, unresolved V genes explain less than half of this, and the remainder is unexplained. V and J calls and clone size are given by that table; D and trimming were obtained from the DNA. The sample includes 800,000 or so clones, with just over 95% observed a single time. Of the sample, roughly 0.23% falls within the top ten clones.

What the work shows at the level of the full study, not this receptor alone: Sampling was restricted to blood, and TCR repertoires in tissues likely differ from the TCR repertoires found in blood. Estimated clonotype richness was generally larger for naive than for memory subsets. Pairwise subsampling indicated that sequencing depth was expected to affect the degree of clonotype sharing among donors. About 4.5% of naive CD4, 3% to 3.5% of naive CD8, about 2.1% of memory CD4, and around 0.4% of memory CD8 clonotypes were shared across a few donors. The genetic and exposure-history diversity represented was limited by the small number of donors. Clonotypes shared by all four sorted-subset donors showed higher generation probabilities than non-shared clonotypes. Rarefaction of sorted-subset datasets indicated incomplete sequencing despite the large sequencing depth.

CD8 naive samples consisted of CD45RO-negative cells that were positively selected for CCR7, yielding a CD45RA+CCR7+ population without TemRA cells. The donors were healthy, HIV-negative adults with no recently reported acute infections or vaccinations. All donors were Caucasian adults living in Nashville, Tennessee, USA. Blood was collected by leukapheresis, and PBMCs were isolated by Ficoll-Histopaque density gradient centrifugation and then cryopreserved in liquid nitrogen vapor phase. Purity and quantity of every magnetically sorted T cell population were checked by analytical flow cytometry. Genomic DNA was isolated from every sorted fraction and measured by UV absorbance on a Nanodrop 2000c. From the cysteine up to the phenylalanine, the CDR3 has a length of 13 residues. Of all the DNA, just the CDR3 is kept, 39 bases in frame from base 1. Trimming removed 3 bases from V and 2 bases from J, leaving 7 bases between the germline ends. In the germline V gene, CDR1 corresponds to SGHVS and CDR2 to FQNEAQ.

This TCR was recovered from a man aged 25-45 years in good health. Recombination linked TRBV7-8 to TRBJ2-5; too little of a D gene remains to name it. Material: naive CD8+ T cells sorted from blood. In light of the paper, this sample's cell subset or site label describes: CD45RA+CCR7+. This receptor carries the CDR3 CASSFRLQETQYF. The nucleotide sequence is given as TGTGCCAGCAGCTTCCGGTTGCAAGAGACCCAGTACTTC.